The T cell receptor beta chain described here comes from a study of low-dose radiotherapy and immunotherapy resistance in tumors. The CDR3 spans 15 residues. CDR1 is SGHRS and CDR2 is YFSETQ in the germline V gene. V shed 4 bases and J 2 bases; nucleotides not matched to a gene: 6. Covering alpha and beta chains, TRAV- and TRBV-specific primers were used for the first-strand cDNA. The PCR that amplified TCRs ran for 20 cycles, relying on a constant-region primer and a V-primer adapter. Via MiXCR, TCRdb re-called the reads, giving one row per CDR3 protein. Of about 20,000 distinct CDR3 sequences in the sample, around 67% were seen once.

This TCR was recovered from a human donor with advanced metastatic prostate, ovarian, gallbladder or colorectal cancer (not recorded which). This table probably holds off-target reads from a library built for another chain. The chain joins TRBV5-1 to TRBJ2-7; 10 nucleotides match TRBD1. The CDR3, as DNA: TGCGCCAGCAGCATCCCCGGGACAGGGGCCTACGAGCAGTACTTC. Translated: CASSIPGTGAYEQYF.